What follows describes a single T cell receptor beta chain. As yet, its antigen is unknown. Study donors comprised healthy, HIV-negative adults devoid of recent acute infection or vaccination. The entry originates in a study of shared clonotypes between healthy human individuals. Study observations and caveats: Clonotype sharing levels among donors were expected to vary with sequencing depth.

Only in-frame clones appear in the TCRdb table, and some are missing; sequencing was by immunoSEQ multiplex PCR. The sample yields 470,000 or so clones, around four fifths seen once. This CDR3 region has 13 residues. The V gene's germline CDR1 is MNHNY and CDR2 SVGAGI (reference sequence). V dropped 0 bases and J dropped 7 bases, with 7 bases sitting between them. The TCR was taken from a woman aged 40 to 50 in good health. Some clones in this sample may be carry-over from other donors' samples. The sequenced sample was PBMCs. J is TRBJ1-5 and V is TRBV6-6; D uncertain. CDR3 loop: CASSYSIIQPQHF. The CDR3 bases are TGTGCCAGCAGTTACTCGATAATACAGCCCCAGCATTTT.